The rows below give T cell receptor beta chains drawn from one sample of a study of shared clonotypes between healthy human individuals. Measured with immunoSEQ multiplex PCR; TCRdb has only the in-frame clones, and not every one. This table has millions of clones, 80% to 95% appearing once. Sequenced material: naive CD4+ T cells from PBMCs. The receptors stem from a man between 18 and 29 years old in good health. Some clones in this sample may be carry-over from other donors' samples. CDR3s include the opening cysteine and the closing phenylalanine or tryptophan. The order of the fields is D gene, J gene, clone size, V gene, CDR3 DNA, CDR3 protein. A D gene is named only where the DNA matches it firmly. Expanded clones are given a class, and other clones once, few, many or no size at all.

d_gene: NA; j_gene: TRBJ1-3; abundance: NA; v_gene: TRBV4-1; CDR3nt: TGCGCCAGCAGCCAGGGGCCGGACAGAACGGGAAACACCATATATTTT; CDR3aa: CASSQGPDRTGNTIYF
d_gene: TRBD1; j_gene: TRBJ2-3; abundance: NA; v_gene: TRBV6-6; CDR3nt: TGTGCCAGCAGCGACAGGGGGCAAGATACGCAGTATTTT; CDR3aa: CASSDRGQDTQYF
d_gene: TRBD2; j_gene: TRBJ2-5; abundance: NA; v_gene: TRBV7-3; CDR3nt: TGTGCCAGCAGCCCCCGAGGAGCGGGAGTTGAGACCCAGTACTTC; CDR3aa: CASSPRGAGVETQYF
d_gene: TRBD1; j_gene: TRBJ2-3; abundance: NA; v_gene: TRBV4-2; CDR3nt: TGTGCCAGCAGCCTTTACAGGGGGTCTCCGGATACGCAGTATTTT; CDR3aa: CASSLYRGSPDTQYF
d_gene: TRBD1; j_gene: TRBJ1-2; abundance: few; v_gene: TRBV6-5; CDR3nt: TGTGCCAGCAGTTACTCGGCGGCTCCACAGGGGAGCGGCTACACCTTC; CDR3aa: CASSYSAAPQGSGYTF
d_gene: NA; j_gene: TRBJ1-2; abundance: NA; v_gene: TRBV5-1; CDR3nt: TGCGCCAGCAGCCCCGCCGGGGGAGCTAACTATGGCTACACCTTC; CDR3aa: CASSPAGGANYGYTF
d_gene: TRBD2; j_gene: TRBJ2-1; abundance: once; v_gene: TRBV5-1; CDR3nt: TGCGCCAGCAGAACGACTAGCGGGTCGGTCTACAATGAGCAGTTCTTC; CDR3aa: CASRTTSGSVYNEQFF
d_gene: NA; j_gene: TRBJ1-4; abundance: NA; v_gene: TRBV9; CDR3nt: TGTGCCAGCAGCGTAGGGGCGGGGCAGAATAATGAAAAACTGTTTTTT; CDR3aa: CASSVGAGQNNEKLFF
d_gene: TRBD1; j_gene: TRBJ2-1; abundance: NA; v_gene: TRBV12-5; CDR3nt: TGTGCTAGTGGTTTGGTCACCGGGACAGGGAGCTTCAATGAGCAGTTCTTC; CDR3aa: CASGLVTGTGSFNEQFF
d_gene: TRBD1; j_gene: TRBJ1-3; abundance: NA; v_gene: TRBV6-5; CDR3nt: TGTGCCAGCAGTTACTCGCGGGACAGGGGAAACACCATATATTTT; CDR3aa: CASSYSRDRGNTIYF
d_gene: TRBD1; j_gene: TRBJ1-1; abundance: NA; v_gene: TRBV29-1; CDR3nt: TGCAGCCATAGGGACAGGGGCCCTGAAGCTTTCTTT; CDR3aa: CSHRDRGPEAFF
d_gene: NA; j_gene: TRBJ1-2; abundance: NA; v_gene: TRBV9; CDR3nt: TGTGCCAGCAGCCCCGGAGATAGGGGTAACTATGGCTACACCTTC; CDR3aa: CASSPGDRGNYGYTF
d_gene: NA; j_gene: TRBJ2-3; abundance: NA; v_gene: TRBV28; CDR3nt: TGTGCCAGCGGGCCCCACGTTGGAGCTAGCTCGGGCACAGATACGCAGTATTTT; CDR3aa: CASGPHVGASSGTDTQYF
d_gene: NA; j_gene: TRBJ2-2; abundance: NA; v_gene: TRBV15; CDR3nt: TGTGCCACCAGCGGCCGCGTCTCCGGGGAGCTGTTTTTT; CDR3aa: CATSGRVSGELFF
d_gene: NA; j_gene: TRBJ1-6; abundance: NA; v_gene: TRBV25-1; CDR3nt: TGTGCCAGCAGTCCGCCAGGGACACTAAATTCACCCCTCCACTTT; CDR3aa: CASSPPGTLNSPLHF
d_gene: TRBD1; j_gene: TRBJ2-6; abundance: NA; v_gene: TRBV10-3; CDR3nt: TGTGCCATCAGTGAAGGGACAGTGGGCTCTGGGGCCAACGTCCTGACTTTC; CDR3aa: CAISEGTVGSGANVLTF
d_gene: NA; j_gene: TRBJ2-1; abundance: NA; v_gene: TRBV28; CDR3nt: TGTGCCAGCAAGGAGGTCGCCAGGGAGTGGAATGAGCAGTTCTTC; CDR3aa: CASKEVAREWNEQFF
d_gene: TRBD2; j_gene: TRBJ2-1; abundance: NA; v_gene: TRBV2; CDR3nt: TGTGCCAGCACCGAGGAGTGGCTAGCGGGTTACAATGAGCAGTTCTTC; CDR3aa: CASTEEWLAGYNEQFF
d_gene: TRBD1; j_gene: TRBJ2-2; abundance: NA; v_gene: TRBV18; CDR3nt: TGTGCCAGCTCACCACCGGGACAGGGGGCGGCCACCGGGGAGCTGTTTTTT; CDR3aa: CASSPPGQGAATGELFF
d_gene: NA; j_gene: TRBJ2-2; abundance: NA; v_gene: TRBV28; CDR3nt: TGTGCCAGCAGTTCTACCGGGACGAACACCGGGGAGCTGTTTTTT; CDR3aa: CASSSTGTNTGELFF
d_gene: TRBD2; j_gene: TRBJ2-5; abundance: NA; v_gene: TRBV5-1; CDR3nt: TGCGCCAGCAGCCGAGGGTCTAGCGGGAGTGAAGAGACCCAGTACTTC; CDR3aa: CASSRGSSGSEETQYF
d_gene: NA; j_gene: TRBJ1-1; abundance: NA; v_gene: TRBV2; CDR3nt: TGTGCCAGCAGTGAACAGGGAGGGGACACTGAAGCTTTCTTT; CDR3aa: CASSEQGGDTEAFF
d_gene: NA; j_gene: TRBJ2-3; abundance: NA; v_gene: TRBV28; CDR3nt: TGTGCCAGCAACGTAAGGGGGGGCACAGATACGCAGTATTTT; CDR3aa: CASNVRGGTDTQYF
d_gene: NA; j_gene: TRBJ1-5; abundance: NA; v_gene: TRBV19; CDR3nt: TGTGCCAGTAGTCGAGGGTTCAGAAATCAGCCCCAGCATTTT; CDR3aa: CASSRGFRNQPQHF
d_gene: NA; j_gene: TRBJ2-4; abundance: NA; v_gene: TRBV18; CDR3nt: TGTGCCAGCTCACCACTCCAGAAAAACATTCAGTACTTC; CDR3aa: CASSPLQKNIQYF
d_gene: NA; j_gene: TRBJ2-7; abundance: NA; v_gene: TRBV27; CDR3nt: TGTGCCAGCAGTTTTACCCCGCTAGCTCCTTACGAGCAGTACTTC; CDR3aa: CASSFTPLAPYEQYF
d_gene: TRBD2; j_gene: TRBJ2-4; abundance: NA; v_gene: TRBV19; CDR3nt: TGTGCCAGTAGTCCCGGACTAGCGGCCAAAAACATTCAGTACTTC; CDR3aa: CASSPGLAAKNIQYF
d_gene: NA; j_gene: TRBJ2-7; abundance: NA; v_gene: TRBV4-2; CDR3nt: TGTGCCAGCAGCCAAGATGACGGGGGATCGTGGGAGCAGTACTTC; CDR3aa: CASSQDDGGSWEQYF
d_gene: NA; j_gene: TRBJ2-7; abundance: NA; v_gene: TRBV2; CDR3nt: TGTGCCAGCGTCAAGCTTGCCTACGAGCAGTACTTC; CDR3aa: CASVKLAYEQYF
d_gene: NA; j_gene: TRBJ2-2; abundance: NA; v_gene: TRBV19; CDR3nt: TGTGCCAGTAGTATAGGGAGGGTCGGTACCGGGGAGCTGTTTTTT; CDR3aa: CASSIGRVGTGELFF
d_gene: NA; j_gene: TRBJ1-1; abundance: NA; v_gene: TRBV7-8; CDR3nt: TGTGCCAGCAGCCCCCAGACCAGGGATGGAGCTTTCTTT; CDR3aa: CASSPQTRDGAFF
d_gene: TRBD1; j_gene: TRBJ1-4; abundance: NA; v_gene: TRBV5-8; CDR3nt: TGTGCCAGCAGCTTGGGGCAGGGGGCTGTTGAAAAACTGTTTTTT; CDR3aa: CASSLGQGAVEKLFF
d_gene: TRBD1; j_gene: TRBJ1-3; abundance: NA; v_gene: TRBV7-6; CDR3nt: TGTGCCAGCACCAGGGGGAAGTTAGGGGCGAGCTCTGGAAACACCATATATTTT; CDR3aa: CASTRGKLGASSGNTIYF